These 24 T cell receptor beta chains came from one sample sequenced in a study of blood T cell repertoires in COVID-19. The method was immunoSEQ multiplex PCR; TCRdb's version includes in-frame clones alone and lacks a portion of them. Found here are some 400,000 clones, around 87% of them singletons; the top ten hold roughly 6.8%. The sequenced sample consisted of peripheral blood. These receptors all stem from a man aged 18 to 30 with active or convalescent COVID-19.

This chain uses TRBV7-2 with TRBJ1-3; maybe TRBD1 (6 bases). The V end was cut by 1 base, the J end by 4 bases, with 14 bases between. The V gene's germline CDR1 is SGHTA and CDR2 FQGNSA. The CDR3 runs 16 residues. DNA of the CDR3: TGTGCCAGCAGCTTAGTTTCGGCAGGGGTCGGAAACACCATATATTTT. Protein sequence: CASSLVSAGVGNTIYF.

Only a few counts were recorded for this clone. The chain couples TRBV6-5 to TRBJ1-2; no firm D call. This CDR3 spans 15 amino acids. Germline V gene sequence: CDR1 MNHEY, CDR2 SVGAGI. The V and J ends lost 5 bases and 6 bases respectively, with 19 bases between them. CDR3 region: CASSPYSLRIHGYTF. The CDR3 region has the DNA TGTGCCAGCAGTCCCTACAGCCTGAGAATCCATGGCTACACCTTC.

The V call is TRBV2, the J call TRBJ2-7; D ambiguous. The CDR3 sequence is 11 residues long. Trimming removed 7 bases from V and 4 bases from J, with 8 bases in between. The germline gives CDR1 SNHLY, CDR2 FYNNEI. CDR3 nucleotide sequence: TGTGCCAGCAAACTGATATACGAGCAGTACTTC. Encoded protein: CASKLIYEQYF.

The rearrangement uses TRBV6-5 and TRBJ2-2; TRBD2 agrees at 9 bases. CDR1 MNHEY and CDR2 SVGAGI come from the germline V gene. The CDR3 runs to 16 residues. V shed 4 bases and J 7 bases; nucleotides not matched to a gene: 10. The CDR3 sequence is CASSSRGSGGGGELFF. CDR3 bases: TGTGCCAGCAGTTCCCGGGGTAGCGGGGGTGGCGGGGAGCTGTTTTTT.

This chain connects TRBV25-1 to TRBJ1-3; D might be TRBD1 (6 bases). The V end lost 6 bases, the J end lost 0 bases, and 15 bases lay between the germline ends. The CDR3 extends over 16 amino acids. The germline gives CDR1 MGHDK, CDR2 SYGVNS. CDR3 sequence (DNA): TGTGCCAGCAGCCCCCACGACAGGACCTCTGGAAACACCATATATTTT. It translates to CASSPHDRTSGNTIYF.

The rearrangement links TRBV28 to TRBJ2-5, with D unclear. CDR1 is MDHEN, CDR2 SYDVKM, per germline. This CDR3 comprises 16 residues. V was clipped by 6 bases and J by 3 bases, with 20 bases between them. CDR3 sequence (DNA): TGTGCCAGCAGCCCTCTCGTAGGCAGGCAGAAAGAGACCCAGTACTTC. Amino acids: CASSPLVGRQKETQYF.

The V gene is TRBV5-5, the J gene TRBJ2-7, with 9 positions matching TRBD1. V shed 4 bases, J shed 0 bases, and the junction held 8 bases outside the gene matches. The CDR3 length is 16 residues. Germline CDR1 SGHKS, CDR2 YYEKEE (reference sequence). The CDR3 coding sequence is TGTGCCAGCAGCAGAACAGGGGGCGCAGGCTCCTACGAGCAGTACTTC. This sequence encodes CASSRTGGAGSYEQYF.

This clone appeared a single time. The chain has TRBV7-8 and TRBJ1-1; D is uncertain. Trimming took off 5 bases at V and 0 bases at J, with 13 bases between the two ends. The germline V gene encodes CDR1 SGHVS and CDR2 FQNEAQ. This CDR3 is 15 amino acids long. The CDR3 nucleotides read TGTGCCAGCAGCCCTCATCCCGGGTTGAACACTGAAGCTTTCTTT. Its protein is CASSPHPGLNTEAFF.

J is TRBJ2-2 and V is TRBV19; 8 bases line up with TRBD1. The CDR3 has 14 amino acids. The germline CDR1 and CDR2 sequences are LNHDA and SQIVND (reference sequence). The junction had 7 bases not matched to a gene; V was cut back by 6 bases and J by 7 bases. The chain's CDR3 is CASRLTGDDGELFF. The CDR3 coding sequence is TGTGCCAGTAGGCTGACAGGGGATGACGGGGAGCTGTTTTTT.

The chain couples TRBV3-1 (or the pseudogene TRBV3-2) to TRBJ1-2; D perhaps matches TRBD1 (6 bases). This CDR3 has 15 amino acids. V lost 4 bases and J lost 4, with 16 bases in between. Germline V gene sequence: CDR1 LGHDT, CDR2 YNNKEL (reference sequence). The CDR3 region is CASSRRQAPFYGYTF. Here the CDR3 DNA reads TGTGCCAGCAGCCGAAGACAGGCCCCGTTCTATGGCTACACCTTC.

The CDR3, as DNA: TGTGCCAGCAGCTCCGGGACAGGGCGGAGTGAGCAGTTCTTC. The encoded protein is CASSSGTGRSEQFF. The chain carries TRBV7-3 and TRBJ2-1; TRBD1 matches 9 bases. The CDR3 length is 14 residues. The germline gives CDR1 SGHTA, CDR2 FQGTGA. V lost 4 bases to trimming and J lost 9 bases; unmatched junction nucleotides: 7. Variable domain in full (rest from reference TRBV7-3 and TRBJ2-1): GAGVSQTPSNKVTEKGKYVELRCDPISGHTALYWYRQSLGQGPEFLIYFQGTGAADDSGLPNDRFFAVRPEGSVSTLKIQRTERGDSAVYLCASSSGTGRSEQFFGPGTRLTVL.

This clone was seen a handful of times. This rearrangement joins TRBV9 to TRBJ1-3; 7 bases line up with TRBD1. CDR1 is SGDLS, CDR2 YYNGEE, per germline. The CDR3 has 15 residues. J gave up 2 bases and V 4 bases, and 6 bases lay outside the gene matches. The DNA for the CDR3 is TGTGCCAGCAGCTCACAGGGGTTAACTGGAAACACCATATATTTT. This gives the protein CASSSQGLTGNTIYF.

V gene TRBV6-5 combines with J gene TRBJ1-6; maybe TRBD1 (6 bases). CDR1 is MNHEY and CDR2 is SVGAGI in the germline V gene. Trimming removed 6 bases from V and 7 bases from J, with 10 bases in between. The CDR3 sequence is 13 residues long. The CDR3 region has the DNA TGTGCCAGCAGGGGACAAGGCAATTCACCCCTCCACTTT. As protein: CASRGQGNSPLHF.

The chain recombines TRBV5-1 with TRBJ2-5, with 8 bases aligning to TRBD2. The CDR3 contains 17 residues. Germline CDR1 SGHRS, CDR2 YFSETQ. Losses at the gene ends were 4 bases for V and 5 bases for J; bases not matched to a gene: 16. The CDR3 nucleotides are TGCGCCAGCAGCCAAGGCGCTCGGCGGGGGGAATGGGAGACCCAGTACTTC. This sequence encodes CASSQGARRGEWETQYF.

The V and J genes are TRBV10-2 and TRBJ1-2; 7 nucleotides align to TRBD1. CDR3 length: 15 residues. CDR1 and CDR2 from the germline V gene are WSHSY and SAAADI. V was clipped by 5 bases and J by 3 bases; unmatched bases: 9. Here the CDR3 DNA reads TGCGCCAGCAGTTCCCGGACAGGCCTAGACTATGGCTACACCTTC. Translated, it gives CASSSRTGLDYGYTF.

The rearrangement uses TRBV6-2 or TRBV6-3 and TRBJ2-7; TRBD2 agrees at 12 bases. The junction had 11 bases not matched to a gene; V was cut back by 6 bases and J by 2 bases. Germline V lookup: CDR1 MNHEY, CDR2 SVGEGT. The CDR3 spans 17 residues. CDR3 region: CASSPIGLAGTAYEQYF. The CDR3 bases are TGTGCCAGCAGCCCTATAGGACTAGCGGGGACAGCCTACGAGCAGTACTTC.

The chain couples TRBV7-2 to TRBJ2-2; 7 bases align to TRBD1. Germline CDR1 SGHTA, CDR2 FQGNSA. This CDR3 region has 14 residues. The V and J ends lost 1 base and 7 bases, in that order; junction bases with no gene match: 3. The CDR3 spells CASSLEGAGGELFF. The DNA of the CDR3 is TGTGCCAGCAGCTTAGAGGGGGCGGGCGGGGAGCTGTTTTTT.

The chain joins TRBV6-5 to TRBJ2-2; D remains ambiguous. The CDR3 is made up of 13 amino acids. V was clipped by 2 bases and J by 7 bases, with 8 bases between them. Germline CDR1 reads MNHEY; CDR2 reads SVGAGI. The CDR3 bases are TGTGCCAGCAGTTACGTACGGGTCGGGGAGCTGTTTTTT. It codes for CASSYVRVGELFF.

The rearrangement joins TRBV18 to TRBJ2-1; 8 bases map to TRBD1. This CDR3 spans 15 amino acids. The V and J ends lost 4 bases and 2 bases, in that order; junction bases with no gene match: 4. In germline, CDR1 is KGHSH, CDR2 LQKENI. CDR3 sequence (DNA): TGTGCCAGCTCACTCTCGGGACAGGCCTACAATGAGCAGTTCTTC. It codes for CASSLSGQAYNEQFF.

This clone was observed once. V and J are TRBV27 and TRBJ1-2, with D perhaps matching TRBD1 (5 bases). Per germline, CDR1 MNHEY and CDR2 SMNVEV (reference sequence). The CDR3 consists of 15 residues. With 6 bases removed from V and 2 bases from J, the gap between germline ends came to 16 bases. CDR3 loop: CASRENQGPNYGYTF. The DNA for the CDR3 is TGTGCCAGCAGAGAAAACCAGGGTCCCAACTATGGCTACACCTTC.

V usage is TRBV15 and J usage is TRBJ1-5; D might be TRBD1 (6 bases). This CDR3 comprises 14 residues. Trimming took off 7 bases at V and 6 bases at J, with 16 bases between the two ends. Germline values: CDR1 LNHNV, CDR2 YYDKDF (reference sequence). CDR3 region: CATTRGGAGQPQHF. CDR3 bases: TGTGCCACCACCCGGGGGGGGGCAGGTCAGCCCCAGCATTTT.

The chain combines TRBV4-1 with TRBJ1-1, with D maybe TRBD1 (5 bases). The CDR3 covers 16 residues. The V gene lost 2 bases and the J gene lost 0 bases, with 13 bases spanning the gap. Per germline, CDR1 MGHRA and CDR2 YSYEKL. The CDR3 loop is CASSQNIHRMNTEAFF. The CDR3 DNA is TGCGCCAGCAGCCAAAACATTCACAGGATGAACACTGAAGCTTTCTTT.

The chain carries TRBV6-5 and TRBJ1-6; no firm D call. Trimming shortened V by 4 bases and J by 8 bases, and 9 bases separated the two germline ends. This CDR3 region has 13 residues. Germline lookup yields CDR1 MNHEY and CDR2 SVGAGI. CDR3 residues: CASSSNGYSPLHF. In DNA, the CDR3 is TGTGCCAGCAGTTCCAACGGGTATTCACCCCTCCACTTT.

The rearrangement uses TRBV6-5 and TRBJ1-2, with 10 bases fitting TRBD1. The germline CDR1 and CDR2 sequences are MNHEY and SVGAGI. The V and J ends lost 11 bases and 1 base, in that order; junction bases with no gene match: 10. This CDR3 has 15 amino acids. The CDR3 DNA sequence: TGTGCCGGTACGACAGGGGGCGCGGGTAACTATGGCTACACCTTC. Its protein is CAGTTGGAGNYGYTF.